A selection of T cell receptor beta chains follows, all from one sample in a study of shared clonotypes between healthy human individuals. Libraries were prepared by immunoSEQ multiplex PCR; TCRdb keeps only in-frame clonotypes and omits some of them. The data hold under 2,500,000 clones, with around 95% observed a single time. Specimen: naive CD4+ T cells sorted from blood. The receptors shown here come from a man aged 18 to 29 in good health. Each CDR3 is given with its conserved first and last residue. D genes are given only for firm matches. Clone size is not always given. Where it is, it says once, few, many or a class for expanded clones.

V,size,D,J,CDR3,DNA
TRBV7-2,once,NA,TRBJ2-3,CASSLRVVGSGDTQYF,TGTGCCAGCAGCTTAAGGGTGGTAGGGTCTGGGGATACGCAGTATTTT
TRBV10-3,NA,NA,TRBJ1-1,CAISESGGLQNTEAFF,TGTGCCATCAGTGAGTCGGGGGGACTCCAGAACACTGAAGCTTTCTTT
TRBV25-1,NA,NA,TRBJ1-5,CASSASGYRGNQPQHF,TGTGCCAGCAGTGCATCAGGGTATCGGGGCAATCAGCCCCAGCATTTT
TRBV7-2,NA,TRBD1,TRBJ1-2,CASSTTTGANYGYTF,TGTGCCAGCAGCACGACGACAGGGGCCAACTATGGCTACACCTTC
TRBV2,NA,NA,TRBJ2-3,CASSEVGTDTQYF,TGTGCCAGCAGTGAAGTCGGCACAGATACGCAGTATTTT
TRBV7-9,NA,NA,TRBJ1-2,CASSFPSTGRGGYTF,TGTGCCAGCAGCTTCCCCTCGACAGGACGAGGGGGCTACACCTTC
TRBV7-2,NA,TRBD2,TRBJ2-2,CASSLVAGGLNGELFF,TGTGCCAGCAGCTTAGTAGCGGGAGGGCTTAACGGGGAGCTGTTTTTT
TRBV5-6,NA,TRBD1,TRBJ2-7,CASSLPTGTGVF,TGTGCCAGCAGCTTGCCCACCGGGACAGGAGTGTTC
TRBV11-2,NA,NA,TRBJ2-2,CASSSNTGELFF,TGTGCCAGCAGCTCGAACACCGGGGAGCTGTTTTTT
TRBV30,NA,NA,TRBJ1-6,CAWGQYNSPLHF,TGTGCCTGGGGCCAGTATAATTCACCCCTCCACTTT
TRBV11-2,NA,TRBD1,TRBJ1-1,CASSSRQGDTEAFF,TGTGCCAGCAGCTCCAGACAGGGAGACACTGAAGCTTTCTTT
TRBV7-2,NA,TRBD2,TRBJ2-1,CASSLAGTSAYNEQFF,TGTGCCAGCAGCTTAGCCGGGACTAGCGCCTACAATGAGCAGTTCTTC
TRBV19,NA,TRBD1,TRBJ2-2,CASIGQGRFYVNTGELFF,TGTGCCAGTATAGGACAGGGGAGATTCTACGTGAACACCGGGGAGCTGTTTTTT
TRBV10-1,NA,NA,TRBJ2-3,CASSVGDRTDTQYF,TGCGCCAGCAGTGTTGGGGATCGCACAGATACGCAGTATTTT
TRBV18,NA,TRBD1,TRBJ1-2,CASSPGQSNYGYTF,TGTGCCAGCTCACCGGGACAGAGCAACTATGGCTACACCTTC
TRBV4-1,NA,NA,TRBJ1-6,CASSPSLSSYNSPLHF,TGCGCCAGCAGCCCATCCTTGAGCTCCTATAATTCACCCCTCCACTTT
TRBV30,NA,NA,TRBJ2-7,CAWSWAETYEQYF,TGTGCCTGGAGTTGGGCGGAGACCTACGAGCAGTACTTC
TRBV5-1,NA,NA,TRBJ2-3,CASSLDPGTDTQYF,TGCGCCAGCAGCTTGGACCCGGGCACAGATACGCAGTATTTT
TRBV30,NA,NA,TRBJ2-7,CAWSVPNIEYEQYF,TGTGCCTGGAGTGTACCCAATATTGAGTACGAGCAGTACTTC
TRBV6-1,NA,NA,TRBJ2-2,CASSRTETNTGELFF,TGTGCCAGCAGTCGGACAGAAACGAACACCGGGGAGCTGTTTTTT
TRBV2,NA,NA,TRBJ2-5,CASSSTGLVESQYF,TGTGCCAGCAGTAGCACAGGACTGGTGGAATCCCAGTACTTC
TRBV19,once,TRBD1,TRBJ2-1,CASSPRQGYNEQFF,TGTGCCAGTAGTCCCCGACAGGGATACAATGAGCAGTTCTTC
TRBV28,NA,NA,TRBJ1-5,CASGVRRGVANQPQHF,TGTGCCAGCGGGGTCCGAAGAGGGGTTGCCAATCAGCCCCAGCATTTT
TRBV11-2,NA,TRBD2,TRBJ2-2,CASSPRREENTGELFF,TGTGCCAGCAGCCCAAGGCGGGAGGAGAACACCGGGGAGCTGTTTTTT